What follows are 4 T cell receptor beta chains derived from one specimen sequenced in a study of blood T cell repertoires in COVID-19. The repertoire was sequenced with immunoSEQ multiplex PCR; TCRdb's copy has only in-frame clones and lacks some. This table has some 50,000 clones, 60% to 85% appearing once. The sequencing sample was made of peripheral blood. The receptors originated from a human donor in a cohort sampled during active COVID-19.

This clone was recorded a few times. CDR3 residues: CASSDSCSSSRQPQHF. The CDR3 DNA follows: TGTGCCAGCAGTGACTCGTGTAGTAGTTCTCGTCAGCCCCAGCATTTT. V is TRBV6-4 and J is TRBJ1-5; no clear D. Between the trimmed V and J ends, which lost 0 bases and 6 bases, there was a span of 15 bases. The CDR3 sequence is 16 residues long. Germline assignment: CDR1 MRHNA and CDR2 SNTAGT.

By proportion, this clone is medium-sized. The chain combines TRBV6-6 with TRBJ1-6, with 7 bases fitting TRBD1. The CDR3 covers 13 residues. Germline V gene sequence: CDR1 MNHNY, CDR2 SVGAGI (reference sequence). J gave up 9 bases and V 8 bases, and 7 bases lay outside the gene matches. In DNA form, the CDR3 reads TGTGCCAGCGCCGGGACAGAGCCTTCACCCCTCCACTTT. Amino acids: CASAGTEPSPLHF.

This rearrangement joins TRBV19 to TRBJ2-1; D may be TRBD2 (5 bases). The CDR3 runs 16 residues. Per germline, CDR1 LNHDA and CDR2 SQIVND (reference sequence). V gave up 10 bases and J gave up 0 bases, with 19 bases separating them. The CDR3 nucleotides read TGTGCCACCCATGCGGGCTCTCGGCCCTCCTACAATGAGCAGTTCTTC. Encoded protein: CATHAGSRPSYNEQFF. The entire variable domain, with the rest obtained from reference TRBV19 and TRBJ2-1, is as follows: DGGITQSPKYLFRKEGQNVTLSCEQNLNHDAMYWYRQDPGQGLRLIYYSQIVNDFQKGDIAEGYSVSREKKESFPLTVTSAQKNPTAFYLCATHAGSRPSYNEQFFGPGTRLTVL.

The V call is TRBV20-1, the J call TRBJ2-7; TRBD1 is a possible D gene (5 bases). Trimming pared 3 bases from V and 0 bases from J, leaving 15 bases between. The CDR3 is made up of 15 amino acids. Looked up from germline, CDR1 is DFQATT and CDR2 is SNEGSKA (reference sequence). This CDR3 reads CSASGASISSYEQYF. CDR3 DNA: TGCAGTGCTAGTGGGGCTTCCATTAGCTCCTACGAGCAGTACTTC.